The T cell receptor (beta chain) described here comes from a study of blood T cells in healthy people across ages. V was shortened by 4 bases and J by 4 bases, with 13 bases between the two germline ends. Per the germline V gene, CDR1 is LGHNA and CDR2 is YSLEER. The CDR3 loop spans 15 amino acids. A second PCR of roughly 7 to 11 cycles used a sample-barcoded 5' primer and a J-beta primer mix. MiXCR, applied by TCRdb to the 5' RACE reads, yields one record per CDR3 protein. The sample consists of 450,000 to 700,000 distinct CDR3 sequences, 27% of them appearing once. This TCR was sampled from a woman aged 70-85 years in good health. Input material: blood. The chain combines TRBV4-3 with TRBJ1-4; D not resolved. In DNA, the CDR3 is TGCGCCAGCAGCCCAAGCTCCAGGAATAATGAAAAACTGTTTTTT. Its protein product is CASSPSSRNNEKLFF.